This T cell receptor (beta chain) stems from a study of blood T cell repertoires in COVID-19. Study in general: Spain, Italy and the United States supplied samples that represented acute and convalescent COVID-19.

Under the authors' procedure: Estimation of nucleated cell counts relied on the amplification of reference gene primers. Here immunoSEQ multiplex PCR was the method, and the copy in TCRdb shows in-frame clones only, minus some. V and J calls and clone size are given by that table; D and trimming were obtained from the DNA. This table has 150,000 to 200,000 clones, 60% to 80% appearing once. The study assigned cohorts using participant-reported clinical history. Donors in Cohort 3 who had recovered were those with two negative PCRs, healthcare professional clearance, or resolution of their symptoms. The germline V gene has CDR1 MDHEN and CDR2 SYDVKM. The CDR3 consists of 15 residues. After removal of 7 bases from V and 5 bases from J, the junction contained 11 bases not matched to a gene.

This TCR derives from a woman aged 45-60 years who had recovered from COVID-19. The chain is built from TRBV28 and TRBJ2-3; 8 bases line up with TRBD2. What was sequenced was PBMCs or T cells enriched from blood (not recorded which). CDR3 region: CASISAGGSGDTQYF. In nucleotides, the CDR3 is TGTGCCAGCATCTCGGCGGGAGGTTCGGGAGATACGCAGTATTTT.